In this sample, the clone carrying this T cell receptor beta chain turned up once. Its antigen remains unknown. These data belong to a study of cytomegalovirus exposure and HLA in healthy donors. Study-level points and caveats: The study reported that TCR beta sequences accurately predicted HLA-A and HLA-B alleles in most subjects.

With 60 Vbeta and 13 Jbeta primers, the PCR was carried out. Method: immunoSEQ multiplex PCR; TCRdb's copy keeps in-frame clones and lacks some. The sample lists 90,000 to 130,000 clones, just over 75% occurring once. V dropped 6 bases and J dropped 0 bases, with 10 bases sitting between them. The CDR3 length is 14 residues. Per germline, CDR1 SGHAT and CDR2 FQNNGV. The chain is built from TRBV11-2 and TRBJ2-3, with D unresolved. The origin of this receptor is a man aged 25 to 40 in good health and CMV-seropositive. The sample taken for sequencing was PBMCs. CDR3 coding DNA: TGTGCCAGCAGATCACAGATTAGCACAGATACGCAGTATTTT. Residues: CASRSQISTDTQYF.